A selection of T cell receptor beta chains follows, all from one sample in a study of cytomegalovirus exposure and HLA in healthy donors. Profiling relied on immunoSEQ multiplex PCR, and the TCRdb table lists in-frame clones only, not all of them. The table includes 150,000 to 200,000 clones, 70% to 80% detected once. Sequencing used PBMCs. These receptor sequences come from a woman aged 40 to 49 in good health and CMV-seronegative. The CDR3 runs from the conserved cysteine through the conserved F or W. Each record gives: clone size, V gene, J gene, D gene, CDR3 protein, CDR3 DNA. A D gene is named only where the DNA matches it firmly. Part of the rows lack a size; the others show once, few, many or a class for expanded clones.

clone_size: NA
v_call: TRBV6-1
j_call: TRBJ1-2
d_call: NA
cdr3_aa: CASLAVGAPGYTF
cdr3_nt: TGTGCCAGCCTAGCTGTGGGAGCCCCTGGCTACACCTTC

clone_size: NA
v_call: TRBV30
j_call: TRBJ1-1
d_call: TRBD1
cdr3_aa: CAWGRGQRNTEAFF
cdr3_nt: TGTGCCTGGGGCAGGGGGCAGAGGAACACTGAAGCTTTCTTT

clone_size: NA
v_call: TRBV29-1
j_call: TRBJ2-1
d_call: NA
cdr3_aa: CSVEELRPGFRDNEQFF
cdr3_nt: TGCAGCGTTGAAGAACTTCGCCCGGGGTTTCGGGACAATGAGCAGTTCTTC

clone_size: NA
v_call: TRBV6-1
j_call: TRBJ2-5
d_call: NA
cdr3_aa: CASSELSTQYF
cdr3_nt: TGTGCCAGCAGTGAGCTAAGTACGCAGTACTTC

clone_size: NA
v_call: TRBV6-6
j_call: TRBJ1-1
d_call: TRBD1
cdr3_aa: CASRTPGQMNTEAFF
cdr3_nt: TGTGCCAGCAGGACTCCGGGACAGATGAACACTGAAGCTTTCTTT

clone_size: NA
v_call: TRBV19
j_call: TRBJ1-1
d_call: NA
cdr3_aa: CASSIEGRVNTEAFF
cdr3_nt: TGTGCCAGTAGTATAGAGGGCAGGGTAAACACTGAAGCTTTCTTT

clone_size: NA
v_call: TRBV2
j_call: TRBJ1-1
d_call: TRBD1
cdr3_aa: CASSDQGQGFMGTEAFF
cdr3_nt: TGTGCCAGCAGTGACCAGGGACAGGGTTTCATGGGGACTGAAGCTTTCTTT

clone_size: NA
v_call: TRBV7-9
j_call: TRBJ2-2
d_call: TRBD2
cdr3_aa: CASSFSTSGSAGELFF
cdr3_nt: TGTGCCAGCAGCTTTAGCACTAGCGGGAGTGCCGGGGAGCTGTTTTTT

clone_size: NA
v_call: TRBV1
j_call: TRBJ2-5
d_call: NA
cdr3_aa: CTSSPETPGTSGRKETQYF
cdr3_nt: TGCACCAGCAGCCCAGAAACGCCCGGGACTAGCGGGAGGAAGGAGACCCAGTACTTC

clone_size: NA
v_call: TRBV5-6
j_call: TRBJ2-7
d_call: TRBD2
cdr3_aa: CASSLVAGIYEQYF
cdr3_nt: TGTGCCAGCAGCTTGGTAGCGGGCATCTACGAGCAGTACTTC

clone_size: NA
v_call: TRBV18
j_call: TRBJ1-3
d_call: TRBD1
cdr3_aa: CASSDRSSSGNTIYF
cdr3_nt: TGTGCCAGCTCGGACAGGTCCTCCTCTGGAAACACCATATATTTT

clone_size: NA
v_call: TRBV4-2
j_call: TRBJ2-1
d_call: TRBD2
cdr3_aa: CASSQDSSGSYNEQFF
cdr3_nt: TGTGCCAGCAGCCAAGATTCTAGCGGGAGTTATAATGAGCAGTTCTTC

clone_size: NA
v_call: TRBV11-3
j_call: TRBJ2-7
d_call: TRBD2
cdr3_aa: CASSRRGIGSYEQYF
cdr3_nt: TGTGCCAGCAGCAGGCGGGGGATTGGGTCCTACGAGCAGTACTTC

clone_size: few
v_call: TRBV19
j_call: TRBJ1-1
d_call: TRBD1
cdr3_aa: CASSGQGGTEAFF
cdr3_nt: TGTGCCTCCTCCGGACAGGGAGGCACTGAAGCTTTCTTT

clone_size: NA
v_call: TRBV7-9
j_call: TRBJ2-3
d_call: NA
cdr3_aa: CASSRQVTDTQYF
cdr3_nt: TGTGCCAGCAGCAGACAGGTCACAGATACGCAGTATTTT

clone_size: once
v_call: TRBV28
j_call: TRBJ2-3
d_call: TRBD2
cdr3_aa: CASSPASGATTDTQYF
cdr3_nt: TGTGCCAGCAGTCCCGCTAGCGGGGCCACCACAGATACGCAGTATTTT

clone_size: NA
v_call: TRBV5-4
j_call: TRBJ2-3
d_call: NA
cdr3_aa: CASSSTSSSTDTQYF
cdr3_nt: TGTGCCAGCAGCTCTACTAGCTCTAGCACAGATACGCAGTATTTT